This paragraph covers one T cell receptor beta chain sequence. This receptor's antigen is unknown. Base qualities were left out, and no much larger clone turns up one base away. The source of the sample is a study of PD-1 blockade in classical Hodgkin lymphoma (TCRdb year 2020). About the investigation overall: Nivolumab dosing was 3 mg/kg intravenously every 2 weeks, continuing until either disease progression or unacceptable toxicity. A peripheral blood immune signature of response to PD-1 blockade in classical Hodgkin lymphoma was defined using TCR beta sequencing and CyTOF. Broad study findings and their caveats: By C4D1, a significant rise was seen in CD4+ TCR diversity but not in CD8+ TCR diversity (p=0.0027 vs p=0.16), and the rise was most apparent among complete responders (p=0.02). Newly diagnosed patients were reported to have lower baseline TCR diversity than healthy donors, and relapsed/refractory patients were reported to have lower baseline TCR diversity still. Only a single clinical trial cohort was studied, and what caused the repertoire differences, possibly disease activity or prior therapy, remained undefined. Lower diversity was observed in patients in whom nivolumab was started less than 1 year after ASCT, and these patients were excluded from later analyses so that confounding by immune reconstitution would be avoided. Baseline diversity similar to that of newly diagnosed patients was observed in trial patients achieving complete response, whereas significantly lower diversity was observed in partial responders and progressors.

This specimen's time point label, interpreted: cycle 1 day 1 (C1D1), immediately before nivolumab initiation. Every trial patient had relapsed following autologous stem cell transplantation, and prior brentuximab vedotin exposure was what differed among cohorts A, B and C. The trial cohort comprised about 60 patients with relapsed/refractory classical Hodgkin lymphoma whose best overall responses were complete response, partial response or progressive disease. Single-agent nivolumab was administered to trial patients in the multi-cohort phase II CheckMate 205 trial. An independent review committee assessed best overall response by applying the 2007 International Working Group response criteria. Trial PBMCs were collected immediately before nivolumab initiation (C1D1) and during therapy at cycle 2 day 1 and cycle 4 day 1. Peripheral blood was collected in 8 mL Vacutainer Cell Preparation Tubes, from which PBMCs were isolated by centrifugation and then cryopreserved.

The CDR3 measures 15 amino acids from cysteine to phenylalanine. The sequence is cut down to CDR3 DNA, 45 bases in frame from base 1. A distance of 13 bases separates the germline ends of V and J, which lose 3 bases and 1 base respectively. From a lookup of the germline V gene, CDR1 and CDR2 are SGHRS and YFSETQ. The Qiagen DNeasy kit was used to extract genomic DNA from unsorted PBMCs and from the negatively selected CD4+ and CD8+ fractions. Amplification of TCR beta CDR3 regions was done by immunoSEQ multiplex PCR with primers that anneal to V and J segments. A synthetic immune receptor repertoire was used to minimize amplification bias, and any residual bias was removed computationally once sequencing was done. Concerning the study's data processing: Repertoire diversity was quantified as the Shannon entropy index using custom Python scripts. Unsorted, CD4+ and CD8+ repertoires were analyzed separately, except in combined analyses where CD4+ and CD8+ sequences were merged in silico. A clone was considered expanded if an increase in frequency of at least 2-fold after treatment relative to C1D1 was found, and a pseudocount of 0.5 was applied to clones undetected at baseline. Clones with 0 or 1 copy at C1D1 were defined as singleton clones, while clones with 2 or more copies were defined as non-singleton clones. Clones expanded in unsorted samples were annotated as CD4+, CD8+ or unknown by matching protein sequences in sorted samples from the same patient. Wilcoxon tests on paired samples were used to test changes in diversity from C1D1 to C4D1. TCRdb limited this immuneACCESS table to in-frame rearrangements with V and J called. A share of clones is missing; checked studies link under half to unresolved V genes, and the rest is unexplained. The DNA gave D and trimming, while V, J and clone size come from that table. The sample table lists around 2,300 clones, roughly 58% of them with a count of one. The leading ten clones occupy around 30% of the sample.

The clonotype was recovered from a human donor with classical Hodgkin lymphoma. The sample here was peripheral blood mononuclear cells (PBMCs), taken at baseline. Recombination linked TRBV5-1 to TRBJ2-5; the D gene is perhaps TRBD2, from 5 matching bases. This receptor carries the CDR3 CASSSRPGIQETQYF. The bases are TGCGCCAGCAGCTCGAGGCCGGGGATCCAAGAGACCCAGTACTTC.